The clone carrying this TCR beta chain was counted many times. Its target is unknown. A CD8+CD4-CCR7+CD45RA+ gate was used to sort naive CD8 T cells. This entry is derived from a study of molecular identifiers for immune sequencing clone quantification. Study at large: The replicates split RNA from about 19,000 or 110,000 naive CD8 cells five ways and sequenced four.

V lost 4 bases and J 4 bases, leaving 18 bases between the germline ends. The germline gives CDR1 SGHDN, CDR2 FVKESK. The CDR3 is made up of 16 amino acids. TCRdb independently ran MiXCR on the PCR reads; one entry per CDR3 protein. The sample yields under 800,000 distinct CDR3 sequences, 25% seen once. Whole-study results and caveats: Jurkat TCR RNA spiked in from one cell could reportedly be detected among one million naive cells. In naive cells, under 1% of molecules belonged to clones above 20 RNA copies, against over 97% in effector cells.

The chain employs TRBV14 and TRBJ2-3; D is ambiguous. Sequenced input: naive CD8+ T cells from blood, with Jurkat cell RNA spiked in. Subset here: FACS-sorted CD8+CD4-CCR7+CD45RA+ naive T cells. This TCR was sampled from a human donor in good health. Some libraries in this study had Jurkat cell RNA spiked in. The chain's CDR3 is CASSPRVLVSADTQYF. As DNA, the CDR3 is TGTGCCAGCAGCCCCCGGGTCCTAGTTTCGGCAGATACGCAGTATTTT.